These 32 T cell receptor beta chains share one sample of origin, sequenced in a study of blood T cell repertoires in COVID-19. The protocol was immunoSEQ multiplex PCR, while the TCRdb copy is restricted to in-frame clones and leaves out a portion. The sample has 250,000 to 300,000 clones, around nine tenths seen once. The specimen sequenced was peripheral blood. Receptors originate from a woman aged 40 to 49 who had recovered from COVID-19.

CDR3 loop: CASREGGTYNEQFF. In DNA, the CDR3 is TGTGCCAGCAGGGAGGGGGGGACCTACAATGAGCAGTTCTTC. The J gene is TRBJ2-1, the V gene TRBV28; a weak D match, TRBD2 (7 bases). Germline CDR1 is MDHEN and CDR2 is SYDVKM. There are 14 residues in the CDR3. Trimming left V 6 bases short and J 2 bases short, with 11 bases between.

The sample holds one count of this clone. The chain couples TRBV4-2 to TRBJ2-3, with TRBD2 matching over 11 bases. The CDR3 consists of 16 residues. After removal of 2 bases from V and 3 bases from J, the junction contained 4 bases not matched to a gene. The germline CDR1 and CDR2 sequences are LGHNA and YNFKEQ. CDR3 protein: CASSQFLAGGTDTQYF. The CDR3 DNA reads TGTGCCAGCAGCCAATTTCTAGCGGGAGGAACAGATACGCAGTATTTT.

This clone was found once. The J gene is TRBJ2-1, the V gene TRBV18, with TRBD2 identical over 9 bases. J was trimmed by 9 bases and V by 0 bases; bases with no gene match: 3. CDR1 is KGHSH, CDR2 LQKENI, per germline. The CDR3 is 14 amino acids. CDR3 protein: CASSPPTSGPEQFF. DNA of the CDR3: TGTGCCAGCTCACCACCAACTAGCGGGCCTGAGCAGTTCTTC.

The sample holds one count of this clone. The genes are TRBV21-1 and TRBJ2-1; TRBD1, the table's D call, lacks a check against the DNA. TRBV21-1 represents a pseudogene. The length of the CDR3 is 15 residues. CDR3 in DNA: TGTGCCAGCAGCTTCCGACCGGGACACTACAATGAGCAGTTCTTC. Amino acid sequence: CASSFRPGHYNEQFF.

This sequence joins TRBV24-1 and TRBJ2-1; 10 bases agree with TRBD2. This CDR3 spans 15 amino acids. The trim removed 3 bases at V and 5 bases at J, leaving 3 bases unmatched. CDR1 is KGHDR and CDR2 is SFDVKD in the germline V gene. CDR3 in amino acids: CATSDLAGANNEQFF. Here the CDR3 DNA reads TGTGCCACCAGTGATCTAGCGGGAGCAAACAATGAGCAGTTCTTC.

This chain joins TRBV29-1 and TRBJ2-1; TRBD2 agrees at 9 bases. The CDR3 is made up of 14 amino acids. CDR1 and CDR2 from the germline V gene are SQVTM and ANQGSEA. V gave up 7 bases and J gave up 4 bases; unmatched junction bases: 8. The CDR3 sequence is CSAPLAGFYNEQFF. In DNA, the CDR3 is TGCAGCGCCCCCCTAGCGGGGTTTTACAATGAGCAGTTCTTC.

The chain links TRBV7-2 to TRBJ1-1; D remains unclear. CDR1 SGHTA and CDR2 FQGNSA come from the germline V gene. The germline V and J ends were trimmed by 1 base and 4 bases, with 10 bases remaining between them. This CDR3 contains 14 residues. CDR3 DNA sequence: TGTGCCAGCAGCTTAGTGTCGGGGTCCACTGAAGCTTTCTTT. It codes for CASSLVSGSTEAFF.

The chain's CDR3 is CASSTSTSAQETQYF. In nucleotides, the CDR3 is TGTGCCAGCAGCACCTCAACTAGCGCCCAAGAGACCCAGTACTTC. The chain links TRBV5-4 to TRBJ2-5; 7 positions match TRBD2. After removal of 4 bases from V and 1 base from J, the junction contained 7 bases not matched to a gene. The germline gives CDR1 SGHNT, CDR2 YYREEE (reference sequence). The CDR3 runs 15 residues.

The gene calls are TRBV24-1 and TRBJ1-2; D may be TRBD1 (6 bases). Trimming stripped 7 bases from V and 5 bases from J, with 16 bases between. The V gene's germline CDR1 is KGHDR and CDR2 SFDVKD. The CDR3 sequence is 14 residues long. The CDR3 sequence is CATRGAAQGYGYTF. Here the CDR3 DNA reads TGTGCCACCAGAGGGGCCGCCCAGGGGTATGGCTACACCTTC.

This chain uses TRBV19 with TRBJ2-3, with a weak D call TRBD2 (6 bases). V dropped 5 bases and J dropped 4 bases, with 22 bases sitting between them. This CDR3 contains 17 residues. The germline gives CDR1 LNHDA, CDR2 SQIVND (reference sequence). CDR3 DNA sequence: TGTGCCAGTAGTCCAAGGCCGGCGGGAACGGGCGCAGATACGCAGTATTTT. Amino acids: CASSPRPAGTGADTQYF.

This sequence joins TRBV4-1 and TRBJ2-1, with D possibly being TRBD2 (7 bases). V dropped 1 base and J dropped 3 bases, with 13 bases sitting between them. From germline, CDR1 is MGHRA and CDR2 YSYEKL. The CDR3 is made up of 16 amino acids. The CDR3 region has the DNA TGCGCCAGCAGCCAAGTGGGGCGGGGGCTCTACAATGAGCAGTTCTTC. It codes for CASSQVGRGLYNEQFF.

This clone was counted a few times. The chain joins TRBV4-1 to TRBJ1-6; TRBD1 might be the D (5 bases). Trimming took off 1 base at V and 7 bases at J, with 14 bases between the two ends. The CDR3 extends over 16 amino acids. Germline values: CDR1 MGHRA, CDR2 YSYEKL. CDR3 residues: CASSQVGASPNSPLHF. CDR3 in DNA: TGCGCCAGCAGCCAAGTAGGGGCAAGCCCCAATTCACCCCTCCACTTT.

This sequence joins TRBV29-1 and TRBJ2-7, with D possibly matching TRBD1 (6 bases). V lost 7 bases to trimming and J lost 5 bases, with 21 bases between them. CDR1 and CDR2 from the germline V gene are SQVTM and ANQGSEA. The length of the CDR3 is 14 residues. In DNA form, the CDR3 reads TGCAGCGCCGGAGCCGGGACATCACCCCACGAGCAGTACTTC. Its translation is CSAGAGTSPHEQYF.

The rearrangement uses TRBV15 and TRBJ2-6; D is ambiguous. Germline V gives CDR1 LNHNV, CDR2 YYDKDF (reference sequence). The germline V and J ends were trimmed by 3 bases and 2 bases, with 8 bases remaining between them. The CDR3 sequence is 15 residues long. The CDR3 sequence: CATSRRGPGANVLTF. The CDR3 coding sequence is TGTGCCACCAGCAGGCGCGGCCCTGGGGCCAACGTCCTGACTTTC.

This rearrangement joins TRBV2 to TRBJ1-6, with D possibly matching TRBD1 (5 bases). Germline assignment: CDR1 SNHLY and CDR2 FYNNEI. The CDR3 contains 17 residues. V lost 4 bases, J lost 10 bases, and 23 bases lay in between. The DNA of the CDR3 is TGTGCCAGCAGTGTCGGCCGGGGGGGGACCCATATCTCACCCCTCCACTTT. This gives the protein CASSVGRGGTHISPLHF.

J is TRBJ2-5 and V is TRBV4-1; unclear D gene. Germline CDR1 is MGHRA and CDR2 is YSYEKL. V was pared by 6 bases and J by 5 bases, with 19 bases between. CDR3 size: 15 residues. Here the CDR3 reads CASSGSAAPRETQYF. The DNA of the CDR3 is TGCGCCAGCAGTGGGTCGGCCGCCCCTAGGGAGACCCAGTACTTC.

This clone was seen more than once but under ten times. The chain is built from TRBV14 and TRBJ2-7; weak D call: TRBD1 (7 bases). The CDR3 is 19 residues long. Trimming cost V 5 bases and J 2 bases, with 28 bases left between them. CDR1 SGHDN and CDR2 FVKESK come from the germline V gene. As DNA, the CDR3 is TGTGCCAGCAGCGCCCCCGGGCAGACAGGGACTTGGGGCCCCTACGAGCAGTACGTC. This encodes CASSAPGQTGTWGPYEQYV.

This chain joins TRBV14 and TRBJ1-1; a possible D gene is TRBD1 (6 bases). V was shortened by 0 bases and J by 10 bases, with 9 bases between the two germline ends. In germline, CDR1 is SGHDN, CDR2 FVKESK. This CDR3 comprises 12 residues. The CDR3 protein is CASSQDFRGAFF. CDR3 coding DNA: TGTGCCAGCAGCCAAGATTTCAGGGGAGCTTTCTTT.

This chain uses TRBV10-3 with TRBJ1-6; D perhaps matches TRBD1 (5 bases). V lost 6 bases and J 8 bases, leaving 14 bases between the germline ends. The CDR3 runs 14 residues. CDR1 and CDR2 (germline): ENHRY, SYGVKD. CDR3 sequence reads: CAISPAGNDSPLHF. DNA for the CDR3: TGTGCCATCAGCCCCGCAGGGAACGATTCACCCCTCCACTTT.

The table lists this clone with a count of one. The rearrangement links TRBV7-2 to TRBJ2-1, with D perhaps TRBD2 (6 bases). The germline CDR1 and CDR2 sequences are SGHTA and FQGNSA. The CDR3 is 15 residues long. Trimming took off 1 base at V and 2 bases at J, with 9 bases between the two ends. The CDR3 DNA is TGTGCCAGCAGCTTAGGTGGCGGGGCCTACAATGAGCAGTTCTTC. Translating gives CASSLGGGAYNEQFF.

The rearrangement uses TRBV19 and TRBJ2-1; the D gene is possibly TRBD2 (7 bases). CDR1 and CDR2 from the germline V gene are LNHDA and SQIVND (reference sequence). V lost 2 bases, J lost 9 bases, and 17 bases lay in between. There are 15 residues in the CDR3. The CDR3 DNA follows: TGTGCCAGTAGTATATCGGCTAGCGGAGGGGGTGAGCAGTTCTTC. Amino acid sequence: CASSISASGGGEQFF.

The gene calls are TRBV29-1 and TRBJ1-1; TRBD1 matches 8 bases. CDR1 and CDR2 from the germline V gene are SQVTM and ANQGSEA. CDR3 length equals 10 residues. The V and J ends lost 4 bases and 8 bases, in that order; junction bases with no gene match: 0. This CDR3 reads CSVGQGEAFF. DNA of the CDR3: TGCAGCGTTGGACAGGGGGAAGCTTTCTTT.

The V call is TRBV7-3, the J call TRBJ1-4; D unclear. The CDR3 totals 13 residues. V lost 5 bases and J 5 bases, leaving 9 bases between the germline ends. Per germline, CDR1 SGHTA and CDR2 FQGTGA. The CDR3 here is CASSPRLNEKLFF. The CDR3 nucleotides read TGTGCCAGCAGCCCCCGGTTGAATGAAAAACTGTTTTTT.

The V call is TRBV6-5, the J call TRBJ2-5, with D possibly matching TRBD2 (6 bases). V was shortened by 0 bases and J by 8 bases, with 7 bases between the two germline ends. This CDR3 comprises 12 residues. Germline V gene sequence: CDR1 MNHEY, CDR2 SVGAGI. The CDR3 is CASSYSGGTQYF. The CDR3 DNA reads as TGTGCCAGCAGTTACTCGGGGGGTACCCAGTACTTC.

The rearrangement joins TRBV7-2 to TRBJ2-1, with 11 bases aligning to TRBD2. Germline trimming cut 4 bases from V and 8 bases from J; bases unmatched to any gene: 7. In germline, CDR1 is SGHTA, CDR2 FQGNSA. This CDR3 is built from 15 residues. The CDR3 bases are TGTGCCAGCAGCTCGGGACTAGCGGCGCTCGATGAGCAGTTCTTC. Its translation: CASSSGLAALDEQFF.

The chain couples TRBV28 to TRBJ1-5, with TRBD1 matching over 7 bases. CDR1 is MDHEN and CDR2 is SYDVKM in the germline V gene. The CDR3 is 15 residues long. V lost 2 bases, J lost 3 bases, and 4 bases stayed unmatched. The CDR3 loop reads CASSLQQGHNQPQHF. CDR3 bases: TGTGCCAGCAGTTTACAACAGGGGCACAATCAGCCCCAGCATTTT. The full variable domain, with the rest looked up from reference TRBV28 and TRBJ1-5, is DVKVTQSSRYLVKRTGEKVFLECVQDMDHENMFWYRQDPGLGLRLIYFSYDVKMKEKGDIPEGYSVSREKKERFSLILESASTNQTSMYLCASSLQQGHNQPQHFGDGTRLSIL.

This chain joins TRBV27 and TRBJ2-2; 8 positions match TRBD1. Unmatched junction bases numbered 5, after V lost 10 bases and J lost 1 base. This CDR3 is 14 amino acids long. CDR1 MNHEY and CDR2 SMNVEV come from the germline V gene (reference sequence). The CDR3 spells CATSGGMNTGELFF. In DNA form, the CDR3 reads TGTGCCACCTCAGGGGGCATGAACACCGGGGAGCTGTTTTTT.

The V gene is TRBV19, the J gene TRBJ1-5; 7 nucleotides align to TRBD1. CDR1 and CDR2 (germline): LNHDA, SQIVND (reference sequence). The ends lost 6 bases at V and 2 bases at J; junction bases unmatched: 7. There are 15 residues in the CDR3. This chain's CDR3 is CASRTGEGGNQPQHF. For the CDR3, the DNA is TGTGCCAGTAGAACAGGGGAAGGGGGCAATCAGCCCCAGCATTTT.

The chain employs TRBV6-5 and TRBJ1-2; perhaps TRBD1 as D (5 bases). Germline CDR1 is MNHEY and CDR2 is SVGAGI. The CDR3 has 12 amino acids. Trimming took 7 bases from V and 2 from J, leaving 8 bases between them. CDR3: CASMGHNYGYTF. The CDR3 nucleotides are TGTGCCAGCATGGGGCACAACTATGGCTACACCTTC.

V gene TRBV4-3 combines with J gene TRBJ2-6; 13 bases are shared with TRBD2. This CDR3 has 18 amino acids. The ends lost 4 bases at V and 3 bases at J; junction bases unmatched: 6. Germline assignment: CDR1 LGHNA and CDR2 YSLEER. CDR3 sequence reads: CASSPSGTSGIGANVLTF. CDR3 nucleotides: TGCGCCAGCAGCCCCTCGGGGACTAGCGGGATTGGGGCCAACGTCCTGACTTTC.

The genes are TRBV11-2 and TRBJ1-3, with D unresolved. This CDR3 has 19 residues. Germline-derived CDR1 and CDR2 are SGHAT and FQNNGV. Trimming took off 0 bases at V and 1 base at J, with 19 bases between the two ends. CDR3 protein: CASSLEVGRQARSGNTIYF. For the CDR3, the DNA is TGTGCCAGCAGCTTAGAGGTGGGCAGGCAGGCCCGATCTGGAAACACCATATATTTT.

V usage is TRBV9 and J usage is TRBJ2-7, with D perhaps TRBD1 (6 bases). The CDR3 runs to 14 residues. Germline V gene data show CDR1 as SGDLS and CDR2 as YYNGEE. Trimming took off 3 bases at V and 6 bases at J, with 16 bases between the two ends. The CDR3 sequence is CASSAEQGTREQYF. The DNA for the CDR3 is TGTGCCAGCAGCGCCGAACAGGGAACTCGCGAGCAGTACTTC.